This T cell receptor beta chain was recovered during a study of blood T cell repertoires in COVID-19. Germline V gene sequence: CDR1 SGDLS, CDR2 YYNGEE. The CDR3 contains 14 residues. After removal of 3 bases from V and 8 bases from J, the junction contained 3 bases not matched to a gene. Original processing notes: Amplification with reference gene primers provided the estimates of nucleated cell counts. Method: immunoSEQ multiplex PCR; TCRdb's copy keeps in-frame clones and lacks some. V and J calls and clone size are copied from that table; D and trimming were computed from the DNA. This table holds approximately 70,000 clones, 80% found once.

The rearrangement joins TRBV9 to TRBJ1-6; 9 bases map to TRBD1. Sequenced input: peripheral blood. The TCR originated in an older man who had recovered from COVID-19. In nucleotides, the CDR3 is TGTGCCAGCAGCGCCGGACAGGGGTATTCACCCCTCCACTTT. Amino acid sequence: CASSAGQGYSPLHF.